The TCR beta chain described here comes from a study of molecular identifiers for immune sequencing clone quantification. Naive CD8 library inputs spanned about 19,000 to 1,000,000 sorted cells and 10%, 30% or 50% RNA. Naive CD8 T cells were picked out by sorting for CD8+CD4-CCR7+CD45RA+. TCRdb processed the PCR reads anew with MiXCR; each CDR3 protein has one entry. The top ten hold over 8% of the sample, which has over 90,000 distinct CDR3 sequences, around 30% seen once. The clonotype was recovered from a human donor in good health. Some libraries in this study had Jurkat cell RNA spiked in. The sequenced sample was naive CD8+ T cells from blood, with Jurkat cell RNA spiked in. Subset defined: FACS-sorted CD8+CD4-CCR7+CD45RA+ naive T cells.

In DNA, the CDR3 is TGTGCCAGCAGCCAAGGGAAAGCCGGGACAGGGAACACAGATACGCAGTATTTT. It translates to CASSQGKAGTGNTDTQYF. The chain combines TRBV4-2 with TRBJ2-3; the match to TRBD1 covers 9 bases. Germline V gives CDR1 LGHNA, CDR2 YNFKEQ. After removal of 1 base from V and 2 bases from J, the junction contained 10 bases not matched to a gene. The CDR3 has 18 residues.